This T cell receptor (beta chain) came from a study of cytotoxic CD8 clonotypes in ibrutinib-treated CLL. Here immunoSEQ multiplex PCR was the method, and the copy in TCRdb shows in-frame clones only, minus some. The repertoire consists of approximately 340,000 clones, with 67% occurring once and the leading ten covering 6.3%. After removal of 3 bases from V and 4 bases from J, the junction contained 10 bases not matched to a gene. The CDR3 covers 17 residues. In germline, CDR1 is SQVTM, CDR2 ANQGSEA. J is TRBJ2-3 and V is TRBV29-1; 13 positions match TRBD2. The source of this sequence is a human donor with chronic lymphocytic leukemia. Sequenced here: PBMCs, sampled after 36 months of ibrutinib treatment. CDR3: CSVDTSGRASIADTQYF. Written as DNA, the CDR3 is TGCAGCGTTGACACTAGCGGGAGGGCCTCTATTGCAGATACGCAGTATTTT.